A single sample is the source of the 9 T cell receptor beta chains below, sequenced in a study of immune characteristics of hereditary and idiopathic chronic pancreatitis. Patients having total pancreatectomy with islet autotransplantation provided the chronic pancreatitis pancreas tissue. Clones were sequenced by immunoSEQ multiplex PCR, and TCRdb holds only the in-frame ones, with some missing. This table holds some 1,600 clones, just under 80% found once. Sequencing used pancreas tissue with hereditary chronic pancreatitis. The receptors here all came from a human donor with chronic pancreatitis.

In this sample, this clone turned up a few times. The chain couples TRBV19 to TRBJ1-1; TRBD1 agrees at 10 bases. This CDR3 comprises 16 residues. V trimming: 7 bases; J trimming: 5 bases; junction bases outside the gene matches: 13. Germline-derived CDR1 and CDR2 are LNHDA and SQIVND (reference sequence). The CDR3 here is CASKPSSWTGGTEAFF. The CDR3 DNA follows: TGTGCCAGTAAGCCCAGTAGTTGGACAGGGGGGACTGAAGCTTTCTTT.

The CDR3 DNA is TGCGCCAGCAGTCAATCGGGCGGGGGATCCTACAATGAGCAGTTCTTC. Translating gives CASSQSGGGSYNEQFF. This chain connects TRBV23-1 to TRBJ2-1, with 7 bases lining up with TRBD2. TRBV23-1 counts as an open reading frame of uncertain function. The CDR3 is 16 amino acids. Trimming removed 0 bases from V and 1 base from J; junction bases left unmatched: 3.

V and J are TRBV19 and TRBJ2-7; 9 bases agree with TRBD1. This CDR3 comprises 14 residues. With 5 bases clipped from V and 2 bases from J, the junction kept 4 bases outside the gene matches. Germline values: CDR1 LNHDA, CDR2 SQIVND (reference sequence). The CDR3 sequence: CASSRGQGAYEQYF. CDR3 nucleotides: TGTGCCAGTAGTCGGGGACAGGGCGCCTACGAGCAGTACTTC.

The chain uses TRBV2 and TRBJ1-3; D possibly corresponds to TRBD1 (6 bases). The CDR3 length is 15 residues. V lost 8 bases to trimming and J lost 3 bases, with 17 bases between them. Germline loops: CDR1 SNHLY, CDR2 FYNNEI. CDR3 sequence (DNA): TGTGCCAGCCCCACCGGGGGCGAATTTGGAAACACCATATATTTT. Amino acid sequence: CASPTGGEFGNTIYF. Full variable domain (outside the CDR3, taken from reference TRBV2 and TRBJ1-3): EPEVTQTPSHQVTQMGQEVILRCVPISNHLYFYWYRQILGQKVEFLVSFYNNEISEKSEIFDDQFSVERPDGSNFTLKIRSTKLEDSAMYFCASPTGGEFGNTIYFGEGSWLTVV.

This clone came up once. The V gene is TRBV10-1, the J gene TRBJ2-3; 15 nucleotides line up with TRBD2. V dropped 7 bases and J dropped 5; count of bases not matched to a gene: 7. Per germline, CDR1 WNHNN and CDR2 SYGVQD (reference sequence). This CDR3 spans 16 amino acids. The CDR3 nucleotides read TGCGCCAGCATTCCGCCGGGACTAGCGGGGGGAGATACGCAGTATTTT. It yields the protein CASIPPGLAGGDTQYF.

The chain carries TRBV20-1 and TRBJ2-5; D gene uncertain. V dropped 3 bases and J dropped 6 bases, with 17 bases sitting between them. The CDR3 sequence is 14 residues long. Germline-derived CDR1 and CDR2 are DFQATT and SNEGSKA (reference sequence). CDR3 sequence: CSASADSGTQTQYF. In nucleotides, the CDR3 is TGCAGTGCTAGTGCCGACTCGGGTACTCAGACCCAGTACTTC.

J is TRBJ1-5 and V is TRBV3-1 (or the pseudogene TRBV3-2); tentative D call: TRBD1 (5 bases). V was trimmed by 1 base and J by 2 bases, leaving 18 bases between them. Germline V lookup: CDR1 LGHDT, CDR2 YNNKEL (reference sequence). This CDR3 region has 18 residues. The CDR3 nucleotides read TGTGCCAGCAGCCAAGGGATCGGTAGGGGACTACGCAATCAGCCCCAGCATTTT. Protein product: CASSQGIGRGLRNQPQHF.

The DNA for the CDR3 is TGTGCCAGCAGCTCCAGGGGAAGGAGTGAAGCTTTCTTT. Amino acids: CASSSRGRSEAFF. The gene calls are TRBV12-3 or TRBV12-4 and TRBJ1-1; perhaps TRBD1 as D (6 bases). V was trimmed by 6 bases and J by 7 bases, leaving 15 bases between them. The CDR3 is 13 residues long.

The chain couples TRBV7-2 to TRBJ2-5; TRBD2 is a possible D gene (5 bases). The germline gives CDR1 SGHTA, CDR2 FQGNSA. The CDR3 sequence is 14 residues long. V was cut by 6 bases and J by 1 base, with 12 bases left in between. In nucleotides, the CDR3 is TGTGCCAGCAGTTCAATCCGGGGCCAAGAGACCCAGTACTTC. Encoded protein: CASSSIRGQETQYF.